This T cell receptor (beta chain) appears in the sequencing data of a study of blood T cell repertoires in COVID-19. On the study more broadly: From T cells, B-cell-depleted T cells, or PBMCs came the material, which was cDNA or gDNA.

Data came from immunoSEQ multiplex PCR; TCRdb stores just in-frame clones and leaves some out. Here the sample spans 100,000 to 150,000 clones, 86% being singletons. Germline V gene sequence: CDR1 GTSNPN, CDR2 SVGIG (reference sequence). The CDR3 loop spans 13 amino acids. V dropped 8 bases and J dropped 3 bases, with 15 bases sitting between them. This clonotype was sampled from a woman in her sixties or seventies with COVID-19, enrolled during active disease. The chain combines TRBV30 with TRBJ2-3, with D perhaps TRBD2 (6 bases). The source material was peripheral blood. Written as DNA, the CDR3 is TGTGCCGAAGATAGACTAGAGACAGATACGCAGTATTTT. It encodes CAEDRLETDTQYF.